These T cell receptor beta chains were read from a single sample in a study of cytomegalovirus exposure and HLA in healthy donors. The table came from immunoSEQ multiplex PCR; TCRdb's copy has only in-frame clones and leaves some out. The table has roughly 150,000 clones, approximately 80% seen once. Sequencing was done on a sample of PBMCs. The receptor set was obtained from a woman between 35 and 50 years old in good health and CMV-seronegative. Each CDR3 is given with its conserved first and last residue.

>TRBV2|14
CASSLRVGTGELFF
>TRBV14|17
CASSFGTSVKPQETQYF
>TRBV5-6|13
CASSSGQYTEAFF
>TRBV6-5|15
CASSVLGGPNQPQHF
>TRBV7-9|15
CASSFIPGLAETQYF
>TRBV10-3|13
CAISGREKGEAFF
>TRBV5-6|15
CASNPRGGVVDTQYF
>TRBV2|15
CASSDPRGQGNGYTF
>TRBV29-1|11
CSVDYLMPQHF
>TRBV10-3|14
CATEGHNRENTIYF
>TRBV5-6|17
CASSASWTGGSTGELFF
>TRBV7-8|17
CASSLVYGGVSGNTIYF
>TRBV7-9|16
CASSQDGGAGANVLTF
>TRBV6-1|12
CASSGGPYEQYF
>TRBV6-5|13
CASSYGLAYEQYF
>TRBV5-1|14
CASRSLSTQETQYF